The entry below gives a single T cell receptor beta chain sequence along with its context. Its target is unknown. RNA extraction and reverse transcription yielded cDNA as sequencing template. Profiling relied on immunoSEQ multiplex PCR, and the TCRdb table lists in-frame clones only, not all of them. The sample carries 200,000 or so clones, around three fifths recorded once. The CDR3 is 15 amino acids. V was shortened by 6 bases and J by 0 bases, with 17 bases between the two germline ends. CDR1 is SQVTM, CDR2 ANQGSEA, per germline. The data stem from a study of CD8+ T cells in alopecia areata. Study-level findings and limits: Scalp sequencing captures resident alphabeta T cells of normal skin too.

This receptor was identified in a human donor in good health. Sequences were obtained from CD8+ T cells sorted from blood. The rearrangement links TRBV29-1 to TRBJ1-1, with TRBD1 as a possible D gene (6 bases). DNA for the CDR3: TGCAGCGTCCGTCTAGTTACAGGGTTGAACACTGAAGCTTTCTTT. This translates into CSVRLVTGLNTEAFF.